In its sample, the clone carrying this TCR beta chain was seen once. The data originate from a study of regulatory T cells in long-lasting Graves disease. Sequencing libraries for TCR beta were prepared with iRepertoire HTBI primers and Arm-PCR of CDR3 regions. MiXCR was run by TCRdb on the multiplex PCR reads, yielding one entry per CDR3 protein. The data contain 300,000 or so distinct CDR3 sequences, roughly a fifth of them singletons. Time point denoted: persistent/refractory GD, antithyroid drugs over 5 years with positive TRAb. Extracted RNA from PBMCs served as the source of the TCR library. The patient group derived from an endocrinology department in Xi'an, China. V was cut by 4 bases and J by 0 bases, with 13 bases left in between. In germline, CDR1 is SGHDN, CDR2 FVKESK. The CDR3 is 16 amino acids.

The source is a female donor with Graves disease. V and J are TRBV14 and TRBJ2-1; D may be TRBD2 (6 bases). The sequencing used peripheral blood mononuclear cells (PBMCs), collected when the disease was refractory, from a patient treated with antithyroid drugs. CDR3 residues: CASSRPGLSSYNEQFF. DNA of the CDR3: TGTGCCAGCAGCCGGCCGGGACTCAGCTCCTACAATGAGCAGTTCTTC.